Below, 17 T cell receptor beta chains from the same sample are listed, as sequenced in a study of T-cell reconstitution after alpha-beta-depleted transplantation in children. The library targeted TCRbeta and was prepared with unique molecular identifiers. TCRdb processed the PCR reads anew with MiXCR; each CDR3 protein has one entry. The table lists 500,000 to 650,000 distinct CDR3 sequences, 11% of them singletons. The sequencing here drew on PBMCs, mostly from graft donor cells, taken 180 days after TCRalphabeta/CD19-depleted stem cell transplant. These receptors were obtained from a female patient aged 2-10 years who had a stem cell transplant for aplastic anemia, so the T cells may come from the graft donor.

There are a few counts of this clonotype. CDR3 nucleotides: TGTGCCAGCAGTTACACCGGACTAGCCTCCTACGAGCAGTACTTC. It is translated as CASSYTGLASYEQYF. The chain combines TRBV7-2 with TRBJ2-7, with TRBD2 matching 8 bases. V was clipped by 6 bases and J by 0 bases; unmatched bases: 7. CDR3 size: 15 residues. In germline, CDR1 is SGHTA, CDR2 FQGNSA.

This clonotype was observed a few times. This sequence joins TRBV27 and TRBJ2-4; no clear D gene. In germline, CDR1 is MNHEY, CDR2 SMNVEV (reference sequence). The CDR3 loop spans 16 amino acids. Trimming left V 0 bases short and J 5 bases short, with 14 bases between. The DNA for the CDR3 is TGTGCCAGCAGTTTATCGACCGGGTTTTGGGAAAACATTCAGTACTTC. Protein sequence: CASSLSTGFWENIQYF.

V and J are TRBV25-1 and TRBJ2-1; TRBD2 might be the D (7 bases). There are 18 residues in the CDR3. Germline lookup yields CDR1 MGHDK and CDR2 SYGVNS. Trimming stripped 1 base from V and 0 bases from J, with 16 bases between. The CDR3 DNA follows: TGTGCCAGCAGTGAATGGTTGGGGGGCGGGAGCTCCTACAATGAGCAGTTCTTC. Residues: CASSEWLGGGSSYNEQFF.

This clonotype was seen a handful of times. The chain joins TRBV2 to TRBJ2-3; D could derive from TRBD1 or TRBD2 (5 bases each). Trimming removed 7 bases at V and 3 bases at J, with 14 bases between. Germline V lookup: CDR1 SNHLY, CDR2 FYNNEI. The CDR3 runs 14 residues. In nucleotides, the CDR3 is TGTGCCAGCAATCCCGGGACGGTAACAGATACGCAGTATTTT. It translates to CASNPGTVTDTQYF.

In its sample, this clonotype was seen a few times. The gene calls are TRBV28 and TRBJ2-5, with TRBD1 identical over 8 bases. Germline trimming cut 8 bases from V and 6 bases from J; bases unmatched to any gene: 14. Germline loops: CDR1 MDHEN, CDR2 SYDVKM. CDR3 length equals 15 residues. The DNA of the CDR3 is TGTGCCAGCTACGAGGGGCAGGGGGCAACGAAGACCCAGTACTTC. It translates to CASYEGQGATKTQYF.

This clonotype was seen many times. The gene calls are TRBV29-1 and TRBJ1-1; 11 positions match TRBD1. CDR1 and CDR2 from the germline V gene are SQVTM and ANQGSEA. The CDR3 is 13 amino acids. With 4 bases clipped from V and 10 bases from J, the junction kept 8 bases outside the gene matches. The CDR3 DNA is TGCAGCGTTGCTGGACAGGGGGCATTGGGAGCTTTCTTT. This sequence encodes CSVAGQGALGAFF.

The chain uses TRBV29-1 and TRBJ2-7, with D maybe TRBD2 (5 bases). Per germline, CDR1 SQVTM and CDR2 ANQGSEA. This CDR3 spans 12 amino acids. The V end lost 4 bases, the J end lost 0 bases, and 7 bases lay between the germline ends. CDR3 sequence (DNA): TGCAGCGTTGTAGCGCGCTCCTACGAGCAGTACTTC. It codes for CSVVARSYEQYF.

This clonotype was observed at least ten times. V and J are TRBV4-2 and TRBJ2-4, with 8 bases identical to TRBD1. This CDR3 is 19 amino acids long. The V gene end was trimmed by 0 bases and the J gene end by 0 bases; junction bases not matched to a gene: 10. In germline, CDR1 is LGHNA, CDR2 YNFKEQ. The CDR3 region is CASSQEGWTGRLAKNIQYF. The CDR3 DNA reads TGTGCCAGCAGCCAAGAGGGGTGGACAGGGCGCTTAGCCAAAAACATTCAGTACTTC.

The V and J genes are TRBV7-6 and TRBJ2-1, with D maybe TRBD2 (5 bases). Germline CDR1 and CDR2: SGHVS and FNYEAQ. CDR3 length equals 15 residues. The V and J ends lost 2 bases and 7 bases respectively, with 15 bases between them. For the CDR3, the DNA is TGTGCCAGCAGCTTAAGTAACGGGCCGGGAAATGAGCAGTTCTTC. Protein: CASSLSNGPGNEQFF.

This clonotype was seen only a few times. J is TRBJ2-7 and V is TRBV12-3 or TRBV12-4; D is unresolved. V was shortened by 6 bases and J by 1 base, with 19 bases between the two germline ends. This CDR3 is built from 16 residues. The CDR3 coding sequence is TGTGCCAGCAGCCGGGCTCTAGTCTACTATTCCTACGAGCAGTACTTC. This encodes CASSRALVYYSYEQYF.

This clonotype was seen a few times. The genes are TRBV6-5 and TRBJ2-3, with 11 bases that match TRBD2. Germline CDR1 MNHEY, CDR2 SVGAGI. Losses at the gene ends were 2 bases for V and 4 bases for J; bases not matched to a gene: 5. CDR3 length: 16 residues. The DNA of the CDR3 is TGTGCCAGCAGTTACGGACTAGCGGGCCGTTCAGATACGCAGTATTTT. It yields the protein CASSYGLAGRSDTQYF.

This clonotype was detected only a few times. V and J are TRBV5-5 and TRBJ2-7; possible D gene TRBD2, 6 bases. Germline V gene data show CDR1 as SGHKS and CDR2 as YYEKEE (reference sequence). V dropped 4 bases and J dropped 4 bases, with 21 bases sitting between them. The CDR3 length is 16 residues. The CDR3 here is CASSTSQFRDSYEQYF. The CDR3 nucleotides read TGTGCCAGCAGCACGTCCCAATTTCGGGACTCGTACGAGCAGTACTTC.

This chain joins TRBV9 and TRBJ2-1; 7 bases are shared with TRBD2. CDR1 and CDR2 (germline): SGDLS, YYNGEE. CDR3 size: 15 residues. Trimming took 1 base from V and 11 from J; bases not matched to a gene: 12. The CDR3 region is CASSVLGGTAGQQFF. DNA for the CDR3: TGTGCCAGCAGCGTATTGGGGGGGACGGCCGGTCAGCAGTTCTTC. Together with reference TRBV9 and TRBJ2-1, the CDR3 gives the full variable domain: DSGVTQTPKHLITATGQRVTLRCSPRSGDLSVYWYQQSLDQGLQFLIQYYNGEERAKGNILERFSAQQFPDLHSELNLSSLELGDSALYFCASSVLGGTAGQQFFGPGTRLTVL.

The chain has TRBV11-1 and TRBJ1-3, with unresolved D. Per germline, CDR1 SGHAT and CDR2 FQDESV (reference sequence). The CDR3 loop spans 18 amino acids. V was cut by 2 bases and J by 1 base, with 18 bases left in between. The DNA for the CDR3 is TGTGCCAGCAGCTTATCGGGCCCCCGGGTCTTGTCTGGAAACACCATATATTTT. This translates into CASSLSGPRVLSGNTIYF.

The J gene is TRBJ2-1, the V gene TRBV9; D remains ambiguous. Germline values: CDR1 SGDLS, CDR2 YYNGEE. The CDR3 runs 16 residues. The V end was cut by 0 bases, the J end by 9 bases, with 19 bases between. In DNA form, the CDR3 reads TGTGCCAGCAGCGTAGCTGAAAGACTTTCCTTCACTGAGCAGTTCTTC. Its translation: CASSVAERLSFTEQFF.

This clonotype has just a few counts. The rearrangement joins TRBV27 to TRBJ2-2; the match to TRBD1 covers 8 bases. J gave up 1 base and V 4 bases, and 5 bases lay outside the gene matches. The CDR3 is made up of 16 amino acids. Germline CDR1 reads MNHEY; CDR2 reads SMNVEV (reference sequence). CDR3 residues: CASSSPTGVNTGELFF. As DNA, the CDR3 is TGTGCCAGCAGTTCTCCGACAGGGGTGAACACCGGGGAGCTGTTTTTT.

This clonotype was recorded once. This chain connects TRBV5-2 to TRBJ2-1; no DNA check was done on the table's D call, TRBD2. TRBV5-2 is assigned pseudogene status. This CDR3 comprises 16 residues. CDR3 DNA: TGTGCCATGGGCCCTGGGCTAGCGGGGGCCTACAATGAGCAGTTCTTC. Protein sequence: CAMGPGLAGAYNEQFF.